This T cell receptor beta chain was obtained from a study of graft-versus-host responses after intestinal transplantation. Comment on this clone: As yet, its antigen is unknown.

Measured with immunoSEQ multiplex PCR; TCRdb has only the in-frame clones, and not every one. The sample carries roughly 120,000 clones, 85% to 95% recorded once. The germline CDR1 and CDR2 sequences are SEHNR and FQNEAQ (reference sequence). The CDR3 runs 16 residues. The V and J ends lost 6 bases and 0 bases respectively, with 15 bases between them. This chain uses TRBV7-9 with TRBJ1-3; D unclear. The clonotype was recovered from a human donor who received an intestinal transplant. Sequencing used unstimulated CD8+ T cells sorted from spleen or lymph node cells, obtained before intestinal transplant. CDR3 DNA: TGTGCCAGCAGTTCAGCGGAAGTAAGCTCTGGAAACACCATATATTTT. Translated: CASSSAEVSSGNTIYF.